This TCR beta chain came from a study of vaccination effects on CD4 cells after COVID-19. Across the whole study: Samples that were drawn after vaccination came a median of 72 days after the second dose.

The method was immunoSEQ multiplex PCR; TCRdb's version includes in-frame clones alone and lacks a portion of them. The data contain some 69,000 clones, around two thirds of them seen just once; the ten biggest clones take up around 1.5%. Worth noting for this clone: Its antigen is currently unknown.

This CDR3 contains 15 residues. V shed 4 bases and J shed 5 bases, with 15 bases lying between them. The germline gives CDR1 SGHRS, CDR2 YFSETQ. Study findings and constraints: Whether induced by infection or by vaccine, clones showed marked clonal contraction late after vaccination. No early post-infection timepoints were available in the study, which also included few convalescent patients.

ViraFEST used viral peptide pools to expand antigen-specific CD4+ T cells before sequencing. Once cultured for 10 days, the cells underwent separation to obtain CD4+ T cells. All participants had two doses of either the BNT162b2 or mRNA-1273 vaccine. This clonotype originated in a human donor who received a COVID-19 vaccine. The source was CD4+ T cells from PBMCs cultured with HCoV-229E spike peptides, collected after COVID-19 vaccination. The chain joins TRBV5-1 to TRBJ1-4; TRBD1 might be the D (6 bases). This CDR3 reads CASSPSDSTNEKLFF. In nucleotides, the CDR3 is TGCGCCAGCAGCCCCTCGGACAGCACAAATGAAAAACTGTTTTTT.